The 15 T cell receptor beta chains in this list originate from one sample, sequenced in a study of T cells in Graves' hyperthyroidism and ophthalmopathy. RNA transcripts provided the source from which TCR beta CDR3 regions were amplified. Researchers ran a first-round RT-PCR on the TCR CDR3 using the HTBI primer set. TCRdb re-analysed the multiplex PCR reads in MiXCR, keeping a single row per CDR3 protein. The sample lists approximately 400,000 distinct CDR3 sequences, approximately 13% seen once, with roughly 20% in the top ten. Sample: blood. The origin of the receptors is a man aged 30 to 39 with Graves' hyperthyroidism that later progressed to Graves' ophthalmopathy.

This chain connects TRBV6-1 to TRBJ2-7, with a possible D match to TRBD2 (5 bases). The CDR3 contains 13 residues. V lost 5 bases and J 2 bases, leaving 10 bases between the germline ends. CDR1 is MNHNS and CDR2 is SASEGT in the germline V gene. CDR3 sequence reads: CASSPWETYEQYF. In DNA form, the CDR3 reads TGTGCCAGCAGTCCGTGGGAGACCTACGAGCAGTACTTC.

The chain joins TRBV11-3 to TRBJ2-1, with TRBD1 identical over 7 bases. The germline gives CDR1 SGHNT, CDR2 YENEEA. CDR3 size: 15 residues. The ends lost 5 bases at V and 2 bases at J; junction bases unmatched: 6. CDR3 residues: CASSGRGTAYNEQFF. CDR3 in DNA: TGTGCCAGCAGCGGCCGAGGGACAGCCTACAATGAGCAGTTCTTC. Together with reference TRBV11-3 and TRBJ2-1, the CDR3 gives the full variable domain: EAGVVQSPRYKIIEKKQPVAFWCNPISGHNTLYWYLQNLGQGPELLIRYENEEAVDDSQLPKDRFSAERLKGVDSTLKIQPAELGDSAVYLCASSGRGTAYNEQFFGPGTRLTVL.

This clonotype occurred many times. The chain joins TRBV11-3 to TRBJ2-5; 9 bases agree with TRBD2. The CDR3 spans 16 residues. The J segment lost 4 bases and the V segment lost 4 bases, leaving 10 bases of the junction unmatched. In germline, CDR1 is SGHNT, CDR2 YENEEA. The CDR3 region has the DNA TGTGCCAGCAGCTCCGGGAGGACTAGCGTCGGAGAGACCCAGTACTTC. It translates to CASSSGRTSVGETQYF.

This clonotype came up many times. This chain joins TRBV7-6 and TRBJ2-3; D remains ambiguous. Germline V gene lookup returns CDR1 SGHVS and CDR2 FNYEAQ. There are 16 residues in the CDR3. V gave up 0 bases and J gave up 3 bases, with 13 bases separating them. DNA of the CDR3: TGTGCCAGCAGCTTAGCGTTGGTGGGCGCAACAGATACGCAGTATTTT. It specifies CASSLALVGATDTQYF.

The chain joins TRBV19 to TRBJ1-6; 9 bases match TRBD1. This CDR3 is built from 14 residues. Per the germline V gene, CDR1 is LNHDA and CDR2 is SQIVND (reference sequence). The V gene end was trimmed by 6 bases and the J gene end by 14 bases; junction bases not matched to a gene: 11. CDR3 sequence: CASSWDRADVTLHF. In DNA, the CDR3 is TGTGCCAGTAGCTGGGACAGGGCAGACGTGACCCTCCACTTT.

This clonotype was seen many times. This chain joins TRBV6-1 and TRBJ2-7; a weak D match, TRBD2 (7 bases). V lost 2 bases, J lost 0 bases, and 11 bases lay in between. CDR3 length: 15 amino acids. The germline V gene has CDR1 MNHNS and CDR2 SASEGT. The DNA of the CDR3 is TGTGCCAGCAGTGAATGGGCGGGGGCCTCCTACGAGCAGTACTTC. Its protein product is CASSEWAGASYEQYF.

This clonotype was counted at least ten times. This sequence joins TRBV7-8 and TRBJ2-1, with 11 bases that match TRBD2. The germline V gene encodes CDR1 SGHVS and CDR2 FQNEAQ. The CDR3 is 20 residues long. The ends lost 2 bases at V and 8 bases at J; junction bases unmatched: 20. The chain's CDR3 is CASSLSVGLAGGTFLDEQFF. In DNA form, the CDR3 reads TGTGCCAGCAGCTTAAGCGTTGGGCTAGCGGGGGGAACTTTCTTGGATGAGCAGTTCTTC. Looking up the rest from reference TRBV7-8 and TRBJ2-1 gives the full variable domain: GAGVSQSPRYKVAKRGQDVALRCDPISGHVSLFWYQQALGQGPEFLTYFQNEAQLDKSGLPSDRFFAERPEGSVSTLKIQRTQQEDSAVYLCASSLSVGLAGGTFLDEQFFGPGTRLTVL.

This clonotype was detected ten times or more. The V gene is TRBV18, the J gene TRBJ1-2, with D tentatively TRBD1 (6 bases). CDR3 length: 16 residues. Per the germline V gene, CDR1 is KGHSH and CDR2 is LQKENI. Trimming took off 4 bases at V and 8 bases at J, with 23 bases between the two ends. CDR3 residues: CASSQSPSTGSRGYTF. The CDR3 DNA follows: TGTGCCAGCTCACAATCCCCTTCGACAGGCTCAAGGGGCTACACCTTC. The full variable domain, completed using reference TRBV18 and TRBJ1-2, is NAGVMQNPRHLVRRRGQEARLRCSPMKGHSHVYWYRQLPEEGLKFMVYLQKENIIDESGMPKERFSAEFPKEGPSILRIQQVVRGDSAAYFCASSQSPSTGSRGYTFGSGTRLTVV.

This clonotype showed up just a few times. The chain employs TRBV19 and TRBJ2-1; a weak D match, TRBD2 (6 bases). Germline CDR1 reads LNHDA; CDR2 reads SQIVND (reference sequence). This CDR3 is 14 amino acids long. V was shortened by 9 bases and J by 8 bases, with 20 bases between the two germline ends. Here the CDR3 DNA reads TGTGCCAGCAGCCACGGTGTCGGGAGCGATGAGCAGTTCTTC. Its translation: CASSHGVGSDEQFF.

This clonotype showed up many times. The chain uses TRBV9 and TRBJ1-1; D is ambiguous. V was shortened by 3 bases and J by 3 bases, with 12 bases between the two germline ends. CDR3 length: 14 residues. Per germline, CDR1 SGDLS and CDR2 YYNGEE. The CDR3 spells CASSAIGRHTEAFF. DNA of the CDR3: TGTGCCAGCAGCGCCATAGGTCGCCACACTGAAGCTTTCTTT. The full variable domain, in which reference TRBV9 and TRBJ1-1 provide the parts outside the CDR3, is DSGVTQTPKHLITATGQRVTLRCSPRSGDLSVYWYQQSLDQGLQFLIQYYNGEERAKGNILERFSAQQFPDLHSELNLSSLELGDSALYFCASSAIGRHTEAFFGQGTRLTVV.

The chain is built from TRBV10-1 and TRBJ2-5; 9 nucleotides align to TRBD1. J gave up 4 bases and V 2 bases, and 5 bases lay outside the gene matches. This CDR3 contains 15 residues. Germline lookup yields CDR1 WNHNN and CDR2 SYGVQD (reference sequence). The CDR3 DNA reads TGCGCCAGCAGTGAGGGACAGGGGTACCCAGAGACCCAGTACTTC. This translates into CASSEGQGYPETQYF.

This clonotype occurred many times. The V gene is TRBV27, the J gene TRBJ1-4, with 8 bases lining up with TRBD1. This CDR3 region has 14 residues. Trimming at V came to 4 bases and at J to 8 bases, leaving 6 bases not matched to a gene. Germline loops: CDR1 MNHEY, CDR2 SMNVEV (reference sequence). For the CDR3, the DNA is TGTGCCAGCAGTTCGACAGGGGTTAAGGAAAAACTGTTTTTT. Protein product: CASSSTGVKEKLFF.

This clonotype was seen many times. The chain carries TRBV12-3 or TRBV12-4 and TRBJ1-2; a weak D match, TRBD1 (5 bases). V was trimmed by 5 bases and J by 2 bases, leaving 12 bases between them. The CDR3 runs to 14 residues. The CDR3 coding sequence is TGTGCCAGCAGTCCGGTAGGGGAAAACTATGGCTACACCTTC. It codes for CASSPVGENYGYTF.

This clonotype was detected a few times. The chain combines TRBV20-1 with TRBJ1-1; D may be TRBD1 (6 bases). The CDR3 runs 13 residues. Trimming took off 4 bases at V and 11 bases at J, with 20 bases between the two ends. Germline V gene data show CDR1 as DFQATT and CDR2 as SNEGSKA (reference sequence). The DNA of the CDR3 is TGCAGTGCTAAGCAAACCGGGACATCATACGCTTTCTTT. Translation: CSAKQTGTSYAFF.

This clonotype came up many times. The rearrangement links TRBV5-8 to TRBJ1-6; 12 positions agree with TRBD1. The V segment lost 3 bases and the J segment 7 bases; nucleotides outside the gene matches: 8. The CDR3 spans 17 residues. CDR1 is SGHTS, CDR2 YDEGEE, per germline. The CDR3 sequence: CASSSGGTGGSNSPLHF. The DNA of the CDR3 is TGTGCCAGCAGCTCAGGCGGGACAGGGGGCTCAAATTCACCCCTCCACTTT.